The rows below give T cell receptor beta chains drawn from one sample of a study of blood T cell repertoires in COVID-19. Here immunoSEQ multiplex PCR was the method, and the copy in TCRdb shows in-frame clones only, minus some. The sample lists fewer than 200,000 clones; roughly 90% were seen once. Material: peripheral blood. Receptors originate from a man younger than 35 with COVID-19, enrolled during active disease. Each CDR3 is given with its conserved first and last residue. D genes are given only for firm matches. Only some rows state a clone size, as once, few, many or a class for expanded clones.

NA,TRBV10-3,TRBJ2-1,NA,CAISESGHQYNEQFF,TGTGCCATCAGTGAGTCGGGGCACCAGTACAATGAGCAGTTCTTC
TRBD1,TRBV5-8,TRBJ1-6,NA,CASSSGQPNSPLHF,TGTGCCAGCAGCTCGGGACAGCCAAATTCACCCCTCCACTTT
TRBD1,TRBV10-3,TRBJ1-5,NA,CAISDPGRGRQPQHF,TGTGCCATCAGTGATCCCGGCAGGGGGCGTCAGCCCCAGCATTTT
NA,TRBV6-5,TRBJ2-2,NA,CASRQGNTGELFF,TGTGCCAGCAGGCAGGGAAACACCGGGGAGCTGTTTTTT
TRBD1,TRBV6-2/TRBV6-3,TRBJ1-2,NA,CASSSLFNRGSSNRYTF,TGTGCCAGCAGTTCGCTCTTCAACAGGGGGTCTTCCAATCGCTACACCTTC
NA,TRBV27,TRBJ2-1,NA,CASSLTSWYSYNEQFF,TGTGCCAGCAGCCTTACTAGCTGGTATTCCTACAATGAGCAGTTCTTC
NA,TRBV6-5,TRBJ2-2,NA,CASTRGGNTGELFF,TGTGCCAGCACCAGGGGCGGGAACACCGGGGAGCTGTTTTTT
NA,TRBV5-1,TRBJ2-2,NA,CASSLYAGHTGELFF,TGCGCCAGCAGCTTGTATGCAGGCCACACCGGGGAGCTGTTTTTT
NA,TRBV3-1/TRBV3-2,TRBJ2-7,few,CASSQGGAGTYGQYF,TGTGCCAGCAGCCAAGGCGGGGCAGGGACGTACGGGCAGTACTTC
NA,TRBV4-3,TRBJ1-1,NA,CASSQVLSTEAFF,TGCGCCAGCAGCCAAGTCCTGAGCACTGAAGCTTTCTTT
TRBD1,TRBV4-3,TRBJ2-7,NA,CASSRYRDRVSEQYF,TGCGCCAGCAGCCGATACCGGGACAGGGTCTCCGAGCAGTACTTC
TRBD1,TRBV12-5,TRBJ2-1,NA,CASGPGQGWFNEQFF,TGTGCTAGTGGTCCGGGACAGGGATGGTTCAATGAGCAGTTCTTC
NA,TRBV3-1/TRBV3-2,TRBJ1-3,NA,CASSHRTASSGNTIYF,TGTGCCAGCAGCCATCGGACAGCTAGCTCTGGAAACACCATATATTTT
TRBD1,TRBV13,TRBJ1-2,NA,CASTTGQGYYGYTF,TGTGCCAGCACCACGGGACAGGGGTACTATGGCTACACCTTC
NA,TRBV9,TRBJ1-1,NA,CASSVGSSDNEAFF,TGTGCCAGCAGCGTAGGATCTTCGGACAACGAAGCTTTCTTT
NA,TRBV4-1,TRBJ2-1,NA,CASSQERQVYNEQFF,TGCGCCAGCAGCCAAGAAAGACAGGTTTACAATGAGCAGTTCTTC
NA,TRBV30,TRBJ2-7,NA,CAWSVLRYEQYF,TGTGCCTGGAGTGTACTAAGGTACGAGCAGTACTTC
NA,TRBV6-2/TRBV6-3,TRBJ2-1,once,CASSYSTAGRPGNEQFF,TGTGCCAGCAGTTACTCGACGGCGGGGCGGCCGGGCAATGAGCAGTTCTTC
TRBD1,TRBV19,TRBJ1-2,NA,CASSMRQGSGYTF,TGTGCCAGTAGTATGAGACAGGGGAGCGGCTACACCTTC
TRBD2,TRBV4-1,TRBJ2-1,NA,CASSHGTSGGSYNEQFF,TGCGCCAGCAGCCACGGGACTAGCGGGGGCTCCTACAATGAGCAGTTCTTC
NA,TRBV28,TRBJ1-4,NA,CASRSDRVPNEKLFF,TGTGCCAGCAGGTCCGACAGAGTCCCTAATGAAAAACTGTTTTTT
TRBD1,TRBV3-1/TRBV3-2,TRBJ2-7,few,CASSHRDRAVVF,TGTGCCAGCAGCCACAGAGACAGGGCCGTTGTTTTC
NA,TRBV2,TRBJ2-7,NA,CASRTESYEQYF,TGTGCCAGCCGGACAGAATCCTACGAGCAGTACTTC
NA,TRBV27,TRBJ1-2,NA,CASSLTGNGYTF,TGTGCCAGCAGTTTAACAGGGAATGGCTACACCTTC